This T cell receptor (beta chain) derives from a study of identical twins. Study outcomes and limitations: For monozygotic twins, models underestimated out-of-frame TCR alpha sharing.

V was pared by 2 bases and J by 0 bases, with 11 bases between. This CDR3 contains 15 residues. TCRdb re-called the 5' RACE reads with MiXCR, one entry per CDR3 protein. The sample records 570,000 or so distinct CDR3 sequences, approximately 10% being singletons. This clonotype was seen only a few times. Its antigen remains unidentified. These data also formed part of another study, on yellow fever vaccine responses in identical twins.

Sequenced input: PBMCs. This sequence joins TRBV12-3 or TRBV12-4 and TRBJ2-7, with D maybe TRBD1 (6 bases). The sequence was obtained from a young woman in good health. CDR3 in amino acids: CASSLSRTVSYEQYF. The CDR3 bases are TGTGCCAGCAGTTTATCGAGGACAGTCTCCTACGAGCAGTACTTC.